Below are 23 T cell receptor beta chains sequenced from a single sample in a study of blood T cell repertoires in COVID-19. This table comes from immunoSEQ multiplex PCR, and its TCRdb copy is limited to in-frame clones, with some not included. The table shows roughly 570,000 clones, with 70% to 90% occurring only once. Material: peripheral blood. The receptors shown here come from a woman between 50 and 59 years old with COVID-19, enrolled during active disease.

The chain joins TRBV28 to TRBJ1-4; D gene ambiguous. Germline CDR1 is MDHEN and CDR2 is SYDVKM. V lost 8 bases to trimming and J lost 0 bases, with 13 bases between them. This CDR3 has 15 amino acids. The CDR3 DNA is TGTGCCAGCCGGACCTCGGGATCAACTAATGAAAAACTGTTTTTT. The encoded protein is CASRTSGSTNEKLFF.

Worth noting for this clone: The sample contains more than one DNA sequence encoding this CDR3. This chain connects TRBV9 to TRBJ2-1; the D is unclear. V dropped 4 bases and J dropped 0 bases, with 11 bases sitting between them. The CDR3 spans 15 residues. Germline lookup yields CDR1 SGDLS and CDR2 YYNGEE. The CDR3 loop reads CASSPRLSSYNEQFF. The CDR3 DNA sequence: TGTGCCAGCAGCCCAAGACTGAGCTCCTACAATGAGCAGTTCTTC.

The J gene is TRBJ1-2, the V gene TRBV19, with 8 bases that match TRBD1. Germline values: CDR1 LNHDA, CDR2 SQIVND (reference sequence). V was pared by 4 bases and J by 9 bases, with 4 bases of the junction left unmatched. The CDR3 is 12 residues long. CDR3 region: CASSTGQGRYTF. CDR3 in DNA: TGTGCCAGTAGTACCGGACAGGGCCGCTACACCTTC.

This clone was found once. The chain links TRBV30 to TRBJ1-2, with no clear D. V was clipped by 7 bases and J by 7 bases, with 10 bases between them. Germline loops: CDR1 GTSNPN, CDR2 SVGIG (reference sequence). The CDR3 contains 10 residues. The CDR3 here is CAFNYRGYTF. CDR3 bases: TGTGCCTTTAATTATCGTGGCTACACCTTC.

In regard to this clone: Other DNA sequences of this sample code for an identical CDR3. The rearrangement joins TRBV30 to TRBJ2-2; weak D call: TRBD2 (5 bases). The germline V and J ends were trimmed by 0 bases and 6 bases, with 8 bases remaining between them. The CDR3 totals 13 residues. Germline V lookup: CDR1 GTSNPN, CDR2 SVGIG (reference sequence). CDR3 bases: TGTGCCTGGAGTGTACGGGGTGCCGGGGAGCTGTTTTTT. Its translation is CAWSVRGAGELFF.

The CDR3 sequence: CASSLWETHNNEQFF. DNA of the CDR3: TGTGCCAGCAGCTTGTGGGAGACACACAACAATGAGCAGTTCTTC. This chain uses TRBV5-4 with TRBJ2-1, with TRBD2 as a possible D gene (5 bases). Trimming cost V 1 base and J 5 bases, with 13 bases left between them. Per the germline V gene, CDR1 is SGHNT and CDR2 is YYREEE (reference sequence). This CDR3 has 15 amino acids.

This sequence joins TRBV5-6 and TRBJ2-7; D gene uncertain. The CDR3 has 13 amino acids. Germline assignment: CDR1 SGHDT and CDR2 YYEEEE. V was trimmed by 4 bases and J by 5 bases, leaving 13 bases between them. The CDR3 DNA reads TGTGCCAGCAGCCCCACTTCCCTTGACGAGCAGTACTTC. This gives the protein CASSPTSLDEQYF.

In this sample, this clone turned up once. V is TRBV2 and J is TRBJ2-7; 7 positions agree with TRBD1. The CDR3 consists of 15 residues. Germline V gives CDR1 SNHLY, CDR2 FYNNEI. V lost 3 bases and J lost 4; bases outside the gene matches: 9. CDR3: CASSDRGLISYEQYF. Written as DNA, the CDR3 is TGTGCCAGCAGTGATAGGGGGCTGATTTCGTACGAGCAGTACTTC.

This clone turned up a few times. V usage is TRBV19 and J usage is TRBJ1-1; TRBD1 might be the D (5 bases). V shed 10 bases and J shed 0 bases, with 15 bases lying between them. This CDR3 is 14 amino acids long. CDR1 and CDR2 (germline): LNHDA, SQIVND (reference sequence). CDR3 nucleotides: TGTGCCACCGTGCCCGACAGCTTGAACACTGAAGCTTTCTTT. Its protein product is CATVPDSLNTEAFF.

The genes are TRBV10-2 and TRBJ2-1, with 7 bases identical to TRBD2. Germline V gene sequence: CDR1 WSHSY, CDR2 SAAADI. The length of the CDR3 is 14 residues. V shed 6 bases and J 6 bases; nucleotides not matched to a gene: 8. The CDR3 loop reads CASRVAGPGNEQFF. CDR3 sequence (DNA): TGCGCCAGCAGAGTAGCGGGCCCCGGCAATGAGCAGTTCTTC.

The J gene is TRBJ2-2, the V gene TRBV12-3 or TRBV12-4, with D possibly TRBD1 on 6 matching bases. Trimming left V 4 bases short and J 6 bases short, with 9 bases between. CDR3 length: 13 amino acids. CDR3 nucleotides: TGTGCCAGCAGTTCCAGGGGCCCCGGGGAGCTGTTTTTT. Its translation: CASSSRGPGELFF.

The V and J genes are TRBV27 and TRBJ2-7, with 13 bases fitting TRBD2. J gave up 4 bases and V 4 bases, and 1 base lay outside the gene matches. The CDR3 is 14 amino acids. Germline V gene sequence: CDR1 MNHEY, CDR2 SMNVEV (reference sequence). The CDR3 bases are TGTGCCAGCAGTTGGACTAGCGGGGGTTACGAGCAGTACTTC. Protein product: CASSWTSGGYEQYF.

CDR3 nucleotide sequence: TGTGCCAGCAGCGTAGAAGGCAGCTTTGGGCAGCCTGAAGCTTTCTTT. Encoded protein: CASSVEGSFGQPEAFF. The chain joins TRBV9 to TRBJ1-1; the D is unclear. CDR3 size: 16 residues. Per germline, CDR1 SGDLS and CDR2 YYNGEE. The V and J ends lost 0 bases and 6 bases respectively, with 18 bases between them.

The genes are TRBV7-9 and TRBJ1-5; D is undetermined. CDR1 SEHNR and CDR2 FQNEAQ come from the germline V gene (reference sequence). The CDR3 loop spans 12 amino acids. V dropped 3 bases and J dropped 5 bases, with 5 bases sitting between them. CDR3 region: CASSFQDQPQHF. Written as DNA, the CDR3 is TGTGCCAGCAGCTTTCAGGATCAGCCCCAGCATTTT.

The chain joins TRBV9 to TRBJ2-3, with 8 positions matching TRBD1. The V gene end was trimmed by 4 bases and the J gene end by 7 bases; junction bases not matched to a gene: 11. The germline V gene has CDR1 SGDLS and CDR2 YYNGEE. The CDR3 is 15 amino acids. The CDR3 spells CASSSPRQGQNTQYF. CDR3 coding DNA: TGTGCCAGCAGCTCCCCAAGACAGGGGCAGAATACGCAGTATTTT.

The chain links TRBV4-1 to TRBJ1-4; D is unclear. V was trimmed by 1 base and J by 4 bases, leaving 4 bases between them. From germline, CDR1 is MGHRA and CDR2 YSYEKL. CDR3 length: 13 amino acids. The CDR3 sequence: CASSQAGNEKLFF. The CDR3 DNA reads TGCGCCAGCAGCCAAGCGGGTAATGAAAAACTGTTTTTT.

The chain carries TRBV30 and TRBJ2-2, with 9 bases that match TRBD1. V trimming: 2 bases; J trimming: 4 bases; junction bases outside the gene matches: 5. The CDR3 runs 15 residues. Germline lookup yields CDR1 GTSNPN and CDR2 SVGIG (reference sequence). CDR3 loop: CAWSTGTGPTGELFF. The CDR3 DNA is TGTGCCTGGAGTACGGGGACAGGGCCCACCGGGGAGCTGTTTTTT.

The V call is TRBV7-8, the J call TRBJ2-7; 10 nucleotides line up with TRBD1. Germline V gene data show CDR1 as SGHVS and CDR2 as FQNEAQ. V dropped 5 bases and J dropped 5; count of bases not matched to a gene: 9. CDR3 length: 15 amino acids. CDR3 sequence (DNA): TGTGCCAGCAGCAGAACGGGACAGGGGACGGACGAGCAGTACTTC. It yields the protein CASSRTGQGTDEQYF.

The chain's CDR3 is CASSLGSPDINYEQYF. CDR3 nucleotide sequence: TGCGCCAGCAGCTTGGGCAGCCCCGACATTAACTACGAGCAGTACTTC. The chain couples TRBV5-1 to TRBJ2-7; D is uncertain. Germline CDR1 is SGHRS and CDR2 is YFSETQ. CDR3 length: 16 residues. Trimming left V 0 bases short and J 3 bases short, with 16 bases between.

The V call is TRBV10-1, the J call TRBJ2-7; TRBD1 aligns across 10 bases. Trimming took 0 bases from V and 11 from J; bases not matched to a gene: 13. This CDR3 is built from 16 residues. Germline V gene sequence: CDR1 WNHNN, CDR2 SYGVQD (reference sequence). In DNA, the CDR3 is TGCGCCAGCAGTGAGTCGATGGGACAGGGGATTCTGGGAAAGTACTTC. It translates to CASSESMGQGILGKYF.

The chain uses TRBV5-1 and TRBJ2-5; perhaps TRBD1 as D (6 bases). Germline assignment: CDR1 SGHRS and CDR2 YFSETQ. V lost 5 bases, J lost 1 base, and 12 bases lay in between. The CDR3 length is 14 residues. The CDR3 loop reads CASRPGQFQETQYF. The CDR3 DNA sequence: TGCGCCAGCAGACCTGGACAGTTCCAAGAGACCCAGTACTTC. The variable domain in full, completed from reference TRBV5-1 and TRBJ2-5, reads KAGVTQTPRYLIKTRGQQVTLSCSPISGHRSVSWYQQTPGQGLQFLFEYFSETQRNKGNFPGRFSGRQFSNSRSEMNVSTLELGDSALYLCASRPGQFQETQYFGPGTRLLVL.

The chain is built from TRBV27 and TRBJ1-4; unclear D gene. Germline lookup yields CDR1 MNHEY and CDR2 SMNVEV (reference sequence). Trimming removed 3 bases from V and 0 bases from J, with 5 bases in between. There are 14 residues in the CDR3. CDR3 nucleotides: TGTGCCAGCAGTTTTAGTGCAACTAATGAAAAACTGTTTTTT. It yields the protein CASSFSATNEKLFF.

The chain couples TRBV10-3 to TRBJ1-1; unclear D gene. The germline gives CDR1 ENHRY, CDR2 SYGVKD. CDR3 length: 13 residues. Trimming took off 6 bases at V and 1 base at J, with 9 bases between the two ends. The CDR3 region has the DNA TGTGCCATCAGAGGCGGGTCGAACACTGAAGCTTTCTTT. Residues: CAIRGGSNTEAFF.